The present entry profiles one T cell receptor (beta chain) with its context. Its antigen is not identified. The PCR had 60 Vbeta and 13 Jbeta primers. TCRdb's copy holds only in-frame clones and misses some; the assay was immunoSEQ multiplex PCR. The specimen's table records about 140,000 clones. The entry originates in a study of cytomegalovirus exposure and HLA in healthy donors. In the study overall: Out of about 190 million T cells, an earlier analysis found about 120 million unique TCR beta sequences in total. Whole-study results and caveats: Later analysis identified over 15,000 TCR beta sequences associated with HLA alleles, using a false discovery rate threshold of 0.05. Sequencing likely caused a cluster of highly shared sequence variants.

The CDR3 sequence is 13 residues long. Germline V gene sequence: CDR1 SEHNR, CDR2 FQNEAQ (reference sequence). The junction had 1 base not matched to a gene; V was cut back by 0 bases and J by 8 bases. The chain employs TRBV7-9 and TRBJ2-1, with 7 positions matching TRBD1. The source is a male donor in good health and CMV-seronegative. Material for sequencing was PBMCs. CDR3 coding DNA: TGTGCCAGCAGCTTAGCAGGGGGCGATGAGCAGTTCTTC. It codes for CASSLAGGDEQFF.